This TCR beta chain comes out of a study of cytomegalovirus exposure and HLA in healthy donors (dated by TCRdb to about 2017). With respect to the entire study: According to an earlier analysis of several hundred of the donors, 150 million to 200 million T cells yielded 90 million to 130 million unique TCR beta sequences and about 300 Gb of sequence data. An early release that covered 640 HLA-typed donors contained around 300 gigabases of sequencing data and tens of millions of unique TCR sequences. Of the approximately 400 genotyped donors, 81% were placed in the genetic ancestry cluster associated with self-reported Caucasian donors. The study was designed to test whether signatures of past pathogen exposure could be identified by cataloging public T cell receptors. The T cell repertoires of some 700 subjects were profiled by immunosequencing and related to cytomegalovirus serostatus. Along with the approximately 700-subject first cohort, a separate validation cohort of approximately 110 different subjects was used. The study combined high-throughput TCR immunosequencing, statistical association of individual TCRs with disease status, and machine learning to predict cytomegalovirus infection status. A later analysis re-analyzed previously published TCR beta repertoires from roughly 630 donors and added high-resolution HLA genotyping to study TCR occurrence patterns. The later analysis used no new phenotypic data to find candidate immune exposures, relying instead on TCR beta sequences and their occurrence across donors. An earlier analysis of 500 to 750 of the donors applied high-throughput TCR beta sequencing to assess whether each TCR beta V gene segment acted as functional or pseudogenic. Alongside the repertoire data, information on donor age, sex, ethnicity and CMV serostatus was compiled. A later genetic analysis took genome-wide SNP genotypes for about 55% of the 666 donors and used that subset as a discovery cohort. All discovery cohort repertoires had been generated on a single sequencing platform. HLA typing included class I and class II loci at four-digit resolution. The number of donors typed differed by locus, with 629-630 for A, B, C, DRB1 and DQB1, 522 for DQA1, 600 to 610 for DPA1, and 472 for DPB1. Roughly five DR-DQ haplotypes were handled as single units for association and clustering because linkage in the cohort was strong. Across 300 to 400 genotyped donors of the cohort, an average of 235,054 unique TCR beta nucleotide sequences per donor were sequenced, and 15% to 20% of those sequences were non-productive.

Taken from cysteine to phenylalanine, the CDR3 has 15 residues. Solely the CDR3 DNA is kept, with 45 bases framed from the first base. Trimming takes 0 bases from V and 1 base from J, and the germline ends sit 9 bases apart. For CDR1 and CDR2, the germline V gene (reference sequence) lists MNHNY and SVGAGI. Turning to this clone: Its antigen is currently not known. There are no base qualities to consult, and no much larger clone falls within one base.

Paper-wide results and their limitations: A cluster of highly shared sequence variants was judged likely to represent a technical artifact of the sequencing pipeline. Most TCR sequences were observed very rarely across donors, whereas some public TCRs were present in many individuals. When HLA alleles, especially DR and DQ, strongly co-occurred, attributing TCR associations to individual alleles was difficult. In a later analysis, the rate of TCR association differed among HLA loci, with DRB1 alleles having the most associated TCRs and HLA-C alleles having the fewest. A later analysis associated 15,000 or so TCR beta sequences with specific HLA alleles at a false discovery rate of 0.05. A later analysis found that most CMV-associated TCR beta chains appeared HLA-restricted, with HLA associations seemingly driven largely by CMV exposure. Several of the top co-occurrence clusters appeared to be linked to parvovirus B19, influenza, CMV and Epstein-Barr virus, according to a later analysis. Sequencing depth was assumed to be roughly uniform across donors in the presence/absence analyses, though that assumption may not hold. Over 15 rarely observed V segments, including chromosome 9 orphons, were excluded from the earlier analysis of approximately 600 of the donors because counts were too low. In this cohort, only TCR beta chains were sequenced, and detectable features were limited by the absence of alpha or paired-chain data. In the study, approximately 160 TCR beta chains were listed as associated with cytomegalovirus. Immune exposure information for the cohort was limited to CMV serostatus. According to a later genetic analysis, donors in an Asian-associated ancestry cluster had fewer N-insertions in productive TCRs than the roughly 660-donor mean. Some IMGT-functional V segments, including TRBV6-2 and TRBV6-3, could not be distinguished by the 87-base-pair reads and were therefore excluded. An earlier analysis of 587 of the donors showed that most TCR beta V segments appeared in productive rearrangements either about 90% or about 30% of the time, which broadly matched IMGT annotations. Compared with equally common non-associated chains, HLA-associated TCR beta chains in a later analysis were more clonally expanded and had lower generation probabilities. A few of the identified cytomegalovirus-associated TCR beta chains were confirmed in vitro to be specific for cytomegalovirus antigens. Linkage disequilibrium might explain the correlated functional status among segregating V segments, but an unknown experimental factor could not be ruled out. In both the original and validation cohorts, the classifier was reported to diagnose cytomegalovirus status with high specificity and sensitivity. HLA typing was unavailable for some donors at each locus, so association tests used only the typed subset. According to the authors, the approach could potentially be generalized to other disease states and immunological phenotypes. A later genetic analysis associated a missense DCLRE1C variant with V-gene and J-gene trimming of TCR beta chains, and an independent cohort replicated the association. A further reported finding was that TCR beta sequences accurately predicted the HLA-A and HLA-B alleles for most subjects in the first cohort.

Libraries were made using the immunoSEQ multiplex PCR assay. The multiplex PCR relied on a mix of 60 forward primers for TCR Vbeta segments and 13 reverse primers for TCR Jbeta segments. Amplification of the CDR3 region of rearranged TCR beta genes was performed with a multiplex PCR assay on genomic DNA. Amplified TCR beta libraries were sequenced as 87-base-pair reads on the Illumina HiSeq System. From the authors' description of their analysis: A later analysis tallied about 77 million unique TCR beta chains across the 600 to 700 repertoires, and some 10 million of those chains were shared by two or more donors. Raw reads were error-corrected and collapsed into unique sequences by a nearest-neighbor algorithm in which closely related sequences were merged to remove PCR and sequencing errors. V, D and J gene segments were assigned by aligning CDR3 sequences to IMGT reference sequences. Each retained sequence needed at least a six-nucleotide match to both a V gene segment and a J gene segment. A rearrangement counted as productive if the CDR3 had no stop codons and remained in frame with V and J, and every other rearrangement counted as non-productive. Following IMGT convention, CDR3 was defined as the stretch from the second conserved V-encoded cysteine up to the conserved J-encoded phenylalanine. The earlier analysis of about 590 of the donors excluded sequences that lacked an unambiguous match to a single V gene segment. An earlier analysis of 500 to 600 of the donors classified V segments as functional when productive rearrangements were above 56.7% and as segregating when the standard deviation between donors was above 5%. To diagnose cytomegalovirus status from the catalog of TCR beta chain sequences, a statistical classification framework was built. In a later analysis, V and J genes were assigned by comparing TCR nucleotide sequences against IMGT/GENE-DB human TR gene sequences. In a later analysis, CDR3 sequences and most-parsimonious VDJ recombination scenarios were assigned using the TCRdist pipeline. In a later analysis, each TCR beta chain was defined by its CDR3 amino acid sequence together with its V-gene family, and reads lacking a unique V-gene family were excluded. As a way to deal with suspected cross-contamination and a sequencing artifact, a later analysis dropped hundreds of nucleotide sequences that were highly shared and had low generation probability. A later analysis calculated a clonal expansion index for each public chain from normalized within-repertoire ranks of inferred template counts. In a later analysis, generation probabilities were computed with a VDJ recombination model fitted to out-of-frame rearrangements, and the resulting probabilities were checked against IGoR. A later analysis scored TCR-TCR, TCR-HLA and TCR-CMV co-occurrence with hypergeometric tests, applying a repertoire-size bias correction to TCR pairs. In a later analysis, false discovery rates were estimated by permuting HLA or CMV assignments 20 times. A later analysis grouped co-occurring TCRs with DBSCAN, adding TCRdist sequence similarity when clustering within HLA-allele-positive subsets. Repertoires with fewer than 30,000 or more than 120,000 public chains were left out of co-occurrence clustering, as were five repertoires with anomalous nucleotide sharing. TCRdb mirrors the immuneACCESS table, restricted to in-frame sequences. Some clones are absent from its copies; in checked studies, under half trace to an unresolved V gene, and the reason for the others is unknown. D and trimming were read from the DNA, whereas the V and J calls and clone size are those reported in that table. Within this sample are over 150,000 clones, with 80% to 85% of them counted one time only. Of the sample, more than 1.5% falls within the top ten clones.

The cohort was made up of approximately 700 healthy bone marrow donors. At the time of sampling, every cohort member was nominally healthy, though immune exposures that went unrecorded were likely present. The donor was CMV seronegative and was included in the group of a few hundred seronegative cohort members. A peripheral blood sample was collected from each donor, and TCR beta sequencing was performed on peripheral blood mononuclear cells. Genomic DNA was extracted from the blood cell samples with the Qiagen DNeasy Blood Extraction Kit. The sequence came from a man aged 50 or older in good health and CMV-seronegative. The sequenced sample was PBMCs. The chain is assembled from TRBV6-6 and TRBJ1-1; no D gene is confidently identified. CDR3 reads: CASSYSGPPNTEAFF. The sequenced DNA: TGTGCCAGCAGTTACTCTGGGCCTCCGAACACTGAAGCTTTCTTT.